Listed here is a single TCR beta chain. This entry belongs to a study of CD8+CD57+ T cells in acquired aplastic anemia. The CDR3 totals 14 residues. The germline CDR1 and CDR2 sequences are MGHRA and YSYEKL. V was shortened by 1 base and J by 7 bases, with 13 bases between the two germline ends. All sequencing subjects had displayed CD8+CD57+ cell expansion on flow cytometry. For CDR3 and TCR beta VDJ profiling, genomic DNA was the template used. TCRdb processed the reads anew with MiXCR; each CDR3 protein has one entry. Found here are more than 150,000 distinct CDR3 sequences, 45% to 60% of them singletons; the top ten hold approximately 12%.

The rearrangement links TRBV4-1 to TRBJ1-2; the D gene is possibly TRBD1 (5 bases). The specimen sequenced was sorted CD4+, CD8+, or CD8+CD57+ T cells (not recorded which) from PBMCs. The sequence derives from a human donor with aplastic anemia. The CDR3 reads CASSQVRQGRGYTF. The CDR3 coding sequence is TGCGCCAGCAGCCAAGTTCGCCAGGGCCGTGGCTACACCTTC.